The entry below describes one T cell receptor beta chain. The table came from immunoSEQ multiplex PCR; TCRdb's copy has only in-frame clones and leaves some out. Among 57,000 or so clones listed, approximately 86% were seen once. These data are taken from a study of OX40 agonist ivuxolimab in advanced cancers. From germline, CDR1 is SGHTA and CDR2 FQGNSA. Trimming left V 5 bases short and J 7 bases short, with 15 bases between. This CDR3 is built from 14 residues. The gene calls are TRBV7-2 and TRBJ2-1, with D tentatively TRBD2 (7 bases). The input for sequencing was CD4+ or CD8+ T cells sorted from blood, taken in a trial of the OX40 agonist ivuxolimab. This TCR came from an adult with an advanced solid tumor such as melanoma, head and neck, liver or kidney cancer. CDR3: CASSQGRGANEQFF. DNA of the CDR3: TGTGCCAGCAGCCAAGGACGGGGGGCAAATGAGCAGTTCTTC. The full variable domain, in which reference TRBV7-2 and TRBJ2-1 provide the parts outside the CDR3, is GAGVSQSPSNKVTEKGKDVELRCDPISGHTALYWYRQSLGQGLEFLIYFQGNSAPDKSGLPSDRFSAERTGGSVSTLTIQRTQQEDSAVYLCASSQGRGANEQFFGPGTRLTVL.